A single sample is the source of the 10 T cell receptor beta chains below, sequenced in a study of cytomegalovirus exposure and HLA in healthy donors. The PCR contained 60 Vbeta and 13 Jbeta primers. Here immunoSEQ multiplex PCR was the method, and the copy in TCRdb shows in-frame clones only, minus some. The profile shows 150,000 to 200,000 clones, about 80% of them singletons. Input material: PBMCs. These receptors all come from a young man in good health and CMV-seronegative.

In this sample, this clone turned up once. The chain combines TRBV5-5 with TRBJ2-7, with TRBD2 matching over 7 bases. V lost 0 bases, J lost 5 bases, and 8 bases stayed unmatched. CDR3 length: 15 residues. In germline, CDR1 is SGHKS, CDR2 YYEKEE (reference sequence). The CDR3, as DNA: TGTGCCAGCAGCTTGGAAGGCGGGGGAAGGGACGAGCAGTACTTC. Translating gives CASSLEGGGRDEQYF.

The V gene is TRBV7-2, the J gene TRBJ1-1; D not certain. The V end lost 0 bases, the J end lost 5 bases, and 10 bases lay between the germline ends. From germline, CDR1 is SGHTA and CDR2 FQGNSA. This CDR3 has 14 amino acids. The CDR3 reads CASSLAVSNTEAFF. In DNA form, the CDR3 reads TGTGCCAGCAGCTTAGCGGTCAGTAATACTGAAGCTTTCTTT.

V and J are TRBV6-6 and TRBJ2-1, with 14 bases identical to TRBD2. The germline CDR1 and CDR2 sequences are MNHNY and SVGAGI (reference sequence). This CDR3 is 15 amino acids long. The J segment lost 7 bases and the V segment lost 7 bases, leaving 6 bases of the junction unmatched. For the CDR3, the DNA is TGTGCCAGCACCGGACTAGCGGGGGGTGGTAATGAGCAGTTCTTC. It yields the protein CASTGLAGGGNEQFF.

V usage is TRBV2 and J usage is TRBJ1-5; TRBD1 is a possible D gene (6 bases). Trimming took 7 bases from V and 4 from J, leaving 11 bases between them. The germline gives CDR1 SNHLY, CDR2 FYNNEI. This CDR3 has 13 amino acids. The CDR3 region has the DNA TGTGCCAGCATGGACAGCCAAAATCAGCCCCAGCATTTT. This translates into CASMDSQNQPQHF.

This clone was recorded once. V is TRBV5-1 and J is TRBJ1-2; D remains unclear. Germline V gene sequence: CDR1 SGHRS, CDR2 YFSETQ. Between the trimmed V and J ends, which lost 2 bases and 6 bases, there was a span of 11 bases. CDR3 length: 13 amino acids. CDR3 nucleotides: TGCGCCAGCAGCTTTAAGGTTCAGGATGGCTACACCTTC. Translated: CASSFKVQDGYTF.

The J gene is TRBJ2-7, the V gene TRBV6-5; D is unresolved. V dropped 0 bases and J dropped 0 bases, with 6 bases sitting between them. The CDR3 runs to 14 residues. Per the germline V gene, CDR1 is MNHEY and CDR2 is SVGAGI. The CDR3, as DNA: TGTGCCAGCAGTTACTCTTACGGCTCCTACGAGCAGTACTTC. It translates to CASSYSYGSYEQYF.

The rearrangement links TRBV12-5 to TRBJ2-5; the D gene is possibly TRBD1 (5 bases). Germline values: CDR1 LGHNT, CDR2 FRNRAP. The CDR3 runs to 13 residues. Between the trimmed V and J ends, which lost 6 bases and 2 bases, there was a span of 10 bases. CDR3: CASGIGVQETQYF. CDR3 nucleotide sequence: TGTGCTAGTGGGATAGGGGTGCAAGAGACCCAGTACTTC. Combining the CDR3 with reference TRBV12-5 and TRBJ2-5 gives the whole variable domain DARVTQTPRHKVTEMGQEVTMRCQPILGHNTVFWYRQTMMQGLELLAYFRNRAPLDDSGMPKDRFSAEMPDATLATLKIQPSEPRDSAVYFCASGIGVQETQYFGPGTRLLVL.

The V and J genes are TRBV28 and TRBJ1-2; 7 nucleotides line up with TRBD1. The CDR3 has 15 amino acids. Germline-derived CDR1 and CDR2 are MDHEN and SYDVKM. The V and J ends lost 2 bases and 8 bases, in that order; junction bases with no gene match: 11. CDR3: CASSLGTGDPSGYTF. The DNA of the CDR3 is TGTGCCAGCAGTTTAGGAACAGGGGACCCGTCCGGCTACACCTTC.

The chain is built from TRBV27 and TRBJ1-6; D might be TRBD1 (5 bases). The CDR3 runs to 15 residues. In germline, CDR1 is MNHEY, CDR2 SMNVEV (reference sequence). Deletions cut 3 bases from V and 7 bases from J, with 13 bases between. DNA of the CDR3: TGTGCCAGCAGTTTTTTTGGACAACCAAATTCACCCCTCCACTTT. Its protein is CASSFFGQPNSPLHF.

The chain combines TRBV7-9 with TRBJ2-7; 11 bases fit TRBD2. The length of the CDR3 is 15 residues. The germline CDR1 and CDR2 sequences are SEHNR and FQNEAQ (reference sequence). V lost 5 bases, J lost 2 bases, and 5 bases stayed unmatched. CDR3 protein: CASSQGLAVTYEQYF. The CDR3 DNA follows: TGTGCCAGCAGCCAGGGACTAGCGGTAACCTACGAGCAGTACTTC.